A selection of T cell receptor beta chains follows, all from one sample in a study of OX40 agonist ivuxolimab in advanced cancers. Generated by immunoSEQ multiplex PCR, the TCRdb table keeps only in-frame clones and is missing some. The sample lists around 100,000 clones; around 93% were seen once. The sequences come from CD4+ or CD8+ T cells sorted from blood, collected in a trial of the OX40 agonist ivuxolimab. The receptors originated from an adult with an advanced solid tumor such as melanoma, head and neck, liver or kidney cancer. CDR3s leave out the opening cysteine and the closing phenylalanine or tryptophan.

v_call: TRBV18
j_call: TRBJ1-5
cdr3_aa: ASSPQGNQPQH

v_call: TRBV9
j_call: TRBJ2-4
cdr3_aa: ASSVVPGSGIQY

v_call: TRBV5-1
j_call: TRBJ1-2
cdr3_aa: ASSFGTEGYT

v_call: TRBV11-2
j_call: TRBJ2-7
cdr3_aa: ASSLRRTLSSYEQY

v_call: TRBV11-3
j_call: TRBJ2-4
cdr3_aa: ASSFGGDGAKNIQY

v_call: TRBV19
j_call: TRBJ1-5
cdr3_aa: ATGPNNQPQH

v_call: TRBV7-8
j_call: TRBJ2-1
cdr3_aa: ASSLVGGSSYNEQF

v_call: TRBV5-1
j_call: TRBJ2-2
cdr3_aa: ASSPSSGSWTGELF

v_call: TRBV7-9
j_call: TRBJ2-5
cdr3_aa: ASSWTGEETQY

v_call: TRBV18
j_call: TRBJ1-2
cdr3_aa: ASSPLLSANYGYT

v_call: TRBV28
j_call: TRBJ1-2
cdr3_aa: ASFTAHIYGYT

v_call: TRBV9
j_call: TRBJ2-7
cdr3_aa: ASSVDGSGYEQY

v_call: TRBV4-3
j_call: TRBJ2-5
cdr3_aa: ASSQPPRWRETQY

v_call: TRBV18
j_call: TRBJ1-1
cdr3_aa: ASSHRDTEAF

v_call: TRBV4-3
j_call: TRBJ2-1
cdr3_aa: ASSQDYGDYYNEQF

v_call: TRBV4-3
j_call: TRBJ2-1
cdr3_aa: ASSKGLAGDEQF

v_call: TRBV5-1
j_call: TRBJ2-2
cdr3_aa: ASSLYEGGELF

v_call: TRBV28
j_call: TRBJ2-3
cdr3_aa: ASSRGAGRTDTQY

v_call: TRBV7-6
j_call: TRBJ2-3
cdr3_aa: ASSSHWGREGGDTQY

v_call: TRBV7-9
j_call: TRBJ2-1
cdr3_aa: ASSFLEGNEQF

v_call: TRBV2
j_call: TRBJ2-7
cdr3_aa: ASTSGHHSYEQY

v_call: TRBV28
j_call: TRBJ2-7
cdr3_aa: ASGVGQSGKQY

v_call: TRBV7-6
j_call: TRBJ2-1
cdr3_aa: ASSSTGATYNEQF

v_call: TRBV15
j_call: TRBJ2-3
cdr3_aa: ATSKGLAESTDTQY

v_call: TRBV28
j_call: TRBJ1-5
cdr3_aa: ASSTGQPQH

v_call: TRBV7-2
j_call: TRBJ2-3
cdr3_aa: ASSPVGGRTDTQY

v_call: TRBV19
j_call: TRBJ1-2
cdr3_aa: ASSPGNLPGYT

v_call: TRBV4-3
j_call: TRBJ1-2
cdr3_aa: ASSHHQGLNYGYT

v_call: TRBV4-2
j_call: TRBJ1-1
cdr3_aa: ASSQDMTGNTEAF

v_call: TRBV2
j_call: TRBJ1-5
cdr3_aa: ASADRGPNQPQH

v_call: TRBV6-1
j_call: TRBJ2-5
cdr3_aa: ASSPLPGVRETQY

v_call: TRBV14
j_call: TRBJ2-5
cdr3_aa: ASSRGRGETQY

v_call: TRBV5-1
j_call: TRBJ2-7
cdr3_aa: ASSLGAQGNEQY

v_call: TRBV5-6
j_call: TRBJ1-5
cdr3_aa: ASSLGRDRALGQPQH

v_call: TRBV23-1
j_call: TRBJ2-7
cdr3_aa: ASPKVYYEQY

v_call: TRBV5-1
j_call: NA
cdr3_aa: ASSFEPGGHEQY

v_call: TRBV5-4
j_call: TRBJ1-1
cdr3_aa: ASRPEVDRDAGEAF

v_call: TRBV29-1
j_call: TRBJ2-5
cdr3_aa: SALWTQY

v_call: TRBV7-3
j_call: TRBJ1-5
cdr3_aa: ASSLGGLQPQH

v_call: TRBV28
j_call: TRBJ2-5
cdr3_aa: ASSRQKETQY

v_call: TRBV7-3
j_call: TRBJ2-2
cdr3_aa: ASSSGGELF

v_call: TRBV7-3
j_call: TRBJ2-1
cdr3_aa: ASSQRLAGRNEQF

v_call: TRBV5-4
j_call: TRBJ2-7
cdr3_aa: ASSARFTREQY

v_call: TRBV2
j_call: TRBJ2-7
cdr3_aa: ASRQGWSTYEQY

v_call: TRBV5-6
j_call: TRBJ1-3
cdr3_aa: ASRHGQVENTIY

v_call: TRBV25-1
j_call: TRBJ1-4
cdr3_aa: ASSGRTAEKLF

v_call: TRBV18
j_call: TRBJ2-2
cdr3_aa: ASSIAGNTGELF

v_call: TRBV11-2
j_call: TRBJ2-1
cdr3_aa: ASSPLSNLFNNEQF

v_call: TRBV9
j_call: TRBJ1-3
cdr3_aa: ASTGQQRNTIY

v_call: TRBV4-3
j_call: TRBJ1-2
cdr3_aa: ASSLTTGGSYGYT

v_call: TRBV7-8
j_call: TRBJ2-3
cdr3_aa: ASRRTGYLDTQY

v_call: TRBV10-3
j_call: TRBJ1-2
cdr3_aa: AISSGTGPYGYT

v_call: TRBV7-2
j_call: TRBJ2-7
cdr3_aa: ASSRTGDGEQY

v_call: TRBV18
j_call: TRBJ2-7
cdr3_aa: ASSLDRGKYEQY